Listed below are T cell receptor beta chains from one sample, sequenced in a study of blood T cell repertoires in COVID-19. Libraries were prepared by immunoSEQ multiplex PCR; TCRdb keeps only in-frame clonotypes and omits some of them. The sample yields some 41,000 clones, about 86% seen once. What was sequenced was peripheral blood. Source of these receptors: a man aged 40-50 years with active COVID-19. CDR3s include the opening cysteine and the closing phenylalanine or tryptophan. Each record gives: CDR3 DNA, CDR3 protein, V gene, clone size, D gene, J gene. A D gene is named only where the DNA matches it firmly. Clone size, where shown, is once, few, many, or a class for clones that have expanded.

TGCGCCAGCAGCCAGGAAACTTCAGCGGGAGGCCTTTCCTACGAGCAGTACTTC	CASSQETSAGGLSYEQYF	TRBV4-1	few	TRBD2	TRBJ2-7
TGTGCCAGCAACGACTTGGGGGGTACGCAGTATTTT	CASNDLGGTQYF	TRBV5-4	-	-	TRBJ2-3
TGTGCCAGCCATCTAGCGGGAGCGAACACCGGGGAGCTGTTTTTT	CASHLAGANTGELFF	TRBV28	once	TRBD2	TRBJ2-2
TGTGCCAGCAGTTTCCCGGGGAGTGAGCAGTTCTTC	CASSFPGSEQFF	TRBV27	-	-	TRBJ2-1
TGTGCCAGCAGCGTGGGACTAGCGGGAGAGCAGTTCTTC	CASSVGLAGEQFF	TRBV7-8	-	TRBD2	TRBJ2-1
TGTGCCAGCATTAGGGAGCAAGAAGCTTTCTTT	CASIREQEAFF	TRBV2	-	-	TRBJ1-1
TGTGCCAGCAGCCAAGGACTAGCGGGAGGCTACGAGCAGTACTTC	CASSQGLAGGYEQYF	TRBV3-1/TRBV3-2	once	TRBD2	TRBJ2-7
TGTGCCAGCAGCTCCGGGACACAGGTTGAGCAGTACTTC	CASSSGTQVEQYF	TRBV12-3/TRBV12-4	once	-	TRBJ2-7
TGTGCCAGCAGAGGGTTGACTAGCGGGAGATGGGAGCTGTTTTTT	CASRGLTSGRWELFF	TRBV6-4	-	TRBD2	TRBJ2-2
TGCGCCAGCAGCTGGGGGACTTCCAGCTCCTACGAGCAGTACTTC	CASSWGTSSSYEQYF	TRBV5-1	-	-	TRBJ2-7
TGTGCCAGTAGTATCTACCGGACAGTAGGAACGGAAGCTTTCTTT	CASSIYRTVGTEAFF	TRBV19	-	-	TRBJ1-1
TGTGCCAGCAGCTATCCGGGACTAGCGGAAAACAATGAGCAGTTCTTC	CASSYPGLAENNEQFF	TRBV5-6	once	TRBD2	TRBJ2-1
TGTGCCAGCAGTGGCATTAAGGCGGGAGTAGGTGAGACCCAGTACTTC	CASSGIKAGVGETQYF	TRBV27	-	TRBD2	TRBJ2-5
TGTGCCAGCTCACCCCCGGGAGGCCGTGGAAACACCATATATTTT	CASSPPGGRGNTIYF	TRBV18	-	-	TRBJ1-3
TGTGCCAGCAGCCAAGAAACAGGGGACTTTGATACGCAGTATTTT	CASSQETGDFDTQYF	TRBV3-1/TRBV3-2	once	-	TRBJ2-3
TGTGCCAGCAGTTTTAAAGAGAATCAGCCCCAGCATTTT	CASSFKENQPQHF	TRBV12-3/TRBV12-4	-	-	TRBJ1-5
TGCGCCAGCAGCTTGGACAGATTAGGCACAGATACGCAGTATTTT	CASSLDRLGTDTQYF	TRBV5-1	-	-	TRBJ2-3
TGTGCCAGCAGGACCGGGACTAGCGCCTCCTACGAGCAGTACTTC	CASRTGTSASYEQYF	TRBV6-5	-	TRBD2	TRBJ2-7
TGTGCCAGTAGCCCCACCTACAATGAGCAGTTCTTC	CASSPTYNEQFF	TRBV19	-	-	TRBJ2-1
TGTGCCAGTAGTAGCTACAGGGGAACTGAAGCTTTCTTT	CASSSYRGTEAFF	TRBV19	-	TRBD1	TRBJ1-1
TGTGCCAGCAGTGACTCCTCCAGCAATGAGCAGTTCTTC	CASSDSSSNEQFF	TRBV2	-	-	TRBJ2-1
TGTGCCAGCAGCCTCGACCGGGGAAACTACGAGCAGTACTTC	CASSLDRGNYEQYF	TRBV5-4	once	-	TRBJ2-7
TGCGCCAGCAGCCAGCACGGGACAGGGGTCACAGATACGCAGTATTTT	CASSQHGTGVTDTQYF	TRBV4-1	-	TRBD1	TRBJ2-3
TGCGCCAGCAGCTTGGGGGGCAGTCCCAATGAGCAGTTCTTC	CASSLGGSPNEQFF	TRBV5-1	-	-	TRBJ2-1
TGTGCCAGCAGCTTAGGTCCGGCCTACGAGCAGTACTTC	CASSLGPAYEQYF	TRBV13	-	-	TRBJ2-7
TGTGCCAGCAGCTCTAGACGAAACACTGAAGCTTTCTTT	CASSSRRNTEAFF	TRBV13	-	-	TRBJ1-1
TGTGCCAGCAGCTCCACTGAGCGGGGCTATATCTACAATGAGCAGTTCTTC	CASSSTERGYIYNEQFF	TRBV7-6	-	TRBD2	TRBJ2-1
TGTGCCAGCCGCCAAGGGGTTGACAATCAGCCCCAGCATTTT	CASRQGVDNQPQHF	TRBV2	-	-	TRBJ1-5
TGTGCCAGCAGCCCGGACGCAGGGGGCAATGAGCAGTTCTTC	CASSPDAGGNEQFF	TRBV7-3	-	TRBD1	TRBJ2-1
TGTGCCAGTAACTTCCTACCGGGACAGCAGAACACTGAAGCTTTCTTT	CASNFLPGQQNTEAFF	TRBV19	-	TRBD1	TRBJ1-1
TGTGCCAGCAGCCCGGGACACGAGCAGTTCTTC	CASSPGHEQFF	TRBV4-2	-	-	TRBJ2-1
TGTGCCAGCAGGGGGCTAGCGGGAAGCCAAGAGACCCAGTACTTC	CASRGLAGSQETQYF	TRBV6-5	once	TRBD2	TRBJ2-5
TGTGCCAGCAGCAAAGCGCGACTAGCGGACTACAATGAGCAGTTCTTC	CASSKARLADYNEQFF	TRBV21-1	-	-	TRBJ2-1
TGCAGTGCTAGTAGGGGGCTAGGGGATCAGCCCCAGCATTTT	CSASRGLGDQPQHF	TRBV20-1	-	TRBD1	TRBJ1-5
TGTGCCAGCAGTCGGGACAGGGCTTCCTACAATGAGCAGTTCTTC	CASSRDRASYNEQFF	TRBV6-5	-	TRBD1	TRBJ2-1
TGTGCCAGTAGTAGCCCAGGAAGCACAGATACGCAGTATTTT	CASSSPGSTDTQYF	TRBV19	-	-	TRBJ2-3
TGTGCCAGCAGCGTAGCACAGACGATGAACACTGAAGCTTTCTTT	CASSVAQTMNTEAFF	TRBV9	-	-	TRBJ1-1
TGTGCCAGTAGTCTAGCGGGAGTTCTTGGCAAAAACATTCAGTACTTC	CASSLAGVLGKNIQYF	TRBV19	once	TRBD2	TRBJ2-4
TGCAGCGTTGATGGGGCCCCCTACTCTGGGGCCAACGTCCTGACTTTC	CSVDGAPYSGANVLTF	TRBV29-1	-	-	TRBJ2-6
TGTGCCAGCAGCGCCTGGGACAACGAAAAACTGTTTTTT	CASSAWDNEKLFF	TRBV9	-	-	TRBJ1-4
TGTGCCAGTAGTATGAGACCCCCCGGGGATTCACCCCTCCACTTT	CASSMRPPGDSPLHF	TRBV19	-	-	TRBJ1-6
TGTGCCAGCAGCCAAGACGGTAGTTTAGTGACAGATACGCAGTATTTT	CASSQDGSLVTDTQYF	TRBV4-2	-	-	TRBJ2-3